This TCR beta chain appears in the sequencing data of a study of blood T cells in healthy people across ages. Study conclusions and caveats: Age brought a roughly linear fall in TCR beta diversity measured per million T cells. The long-lived group displayed more naive CD4+ cells, plus higher diversity, than the aged donors did. Expanded clonotype changes were possibly confounded by unknown donor CMV status.

Note on this clonotype: Antigen: not known.

A second about 7 to 12 cycle PCR used barcoded and J-beta primers. All cDNA molecules were each tagged by a template-switch adaptor with 12 random nucleotides. TCRdb re-derived calls from the 5' RACE reads in MiXCR, one entry per CDR3 protein. Of 550,000 to 600,000 distinct CDR3 sequences detected, 25% to 30% appear once; the ten largest clones hold around 18%. Germline V gene lookup returns CDR1 SGHTA and CDR2 FQGNSA. The CDR3 is 13 amino acids. After removal of 5 bases from V and 3 bases from J, the junction contained 2 bases not matched to a gene. The sequenced material came from blood. The source is a woman in her 70s in good health. The chain joins TRBV7-2 to TRBJ2-5, with 8 bases that match TRBD1. CDR3 sequence (DNA): TGTGCCAGCAGCGAGGACAGGGAAGAGACCCAGTACTTC. Encoded protein: CASSEDREETQYF.